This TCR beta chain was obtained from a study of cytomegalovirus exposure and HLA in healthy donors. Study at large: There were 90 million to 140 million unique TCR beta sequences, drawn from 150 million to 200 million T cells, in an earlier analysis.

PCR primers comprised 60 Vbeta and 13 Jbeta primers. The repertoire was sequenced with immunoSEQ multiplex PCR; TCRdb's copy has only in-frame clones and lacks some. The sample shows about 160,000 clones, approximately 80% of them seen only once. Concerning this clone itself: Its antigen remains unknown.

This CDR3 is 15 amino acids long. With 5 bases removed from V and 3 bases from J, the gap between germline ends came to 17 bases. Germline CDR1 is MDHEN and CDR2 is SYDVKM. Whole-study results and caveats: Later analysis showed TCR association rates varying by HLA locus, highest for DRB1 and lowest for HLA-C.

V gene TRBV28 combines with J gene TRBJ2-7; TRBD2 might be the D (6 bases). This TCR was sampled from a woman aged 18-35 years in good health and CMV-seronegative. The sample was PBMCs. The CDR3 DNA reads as TGTGCCAGCAGTCCCCTCCCGCGGGACGGCTACGAGCAGTACTTC. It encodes CASSPLPRDGYEQYF.